The 29 T cell receptor beta chains presented below share a single source sample, sequenced in a study of T cell clonotyping in hematopoietic cell transplantation. Here immunoSEQ multiplex PCR was the method, and the copy in TCRdb shows in-frame clones only, minus some. The sample has about 43,000 clones, about 96% seen once. The sequencing input was peripheral blood mononuclear cells. These receptors all stem from a man aged 30 to 45 in good health. Some clones in this sample may be carry-over from other donors' samples.

The chain joins TRBV5-1 to TRBJ1-2; possible D gene TRBD1, 5 bases. The CDR3 covers 17 residues. Germline-derived CDR1 and CDR2 are SGHRS and YFSETQ. The ends were cut back, 0 bases at V and 8 bases at J, with 23 bases in the middle. CDR3 amino acids: CASSLDPYRPFGGGYTF. CDR3 nucleotides: TGCGCCAGCAGCTTGGATCCATATCGGCCCTTTGGGGGGGGCTACACCTTC.

The chain is built from TRBV6-5 and TRBJ2-7; D is possibly TRBD1 (6 bases). Trimming stripped 7 bases from V and 2 bases from J, with 18 bases between. The CDR3 totals 15 residues. Germline CDR1 and CDR2: MNHEY and SVGAGI. The CDR3: CASTDGTSKTYEQYF. CDR3 DNA sequence: TGTGCCAGCACCGACGGGACATCCAAAACCTACGAGCAGTACTTC.

V gene TRBV7-6 combines with J gene TRBJ1-1, with TRBD1 matching over 7 bases. This CDR3 has 15 residues. The germline V gene encodes CDR1 SGHVS and CDR2 FNYEAQ. Unmatched junction bases numbered 10, after V lost 4 bases and J lost 5 bases. DNA of the CDR3: TGTGCCAGCAGCTCCCGCGGGGGGACAGTTACTGAAGCTTTCTTT. Its protein is CASSSRGGTVTEAFF.

The chain joins TRBV27 to TRBJ2-2, with 11 bases identical to TRBD2. The J segment lost 8 bases and the V segment lost 0 bases, leaving 5 bases of the junction unmatched. CDR3 length equals 16 residues. Germline CDR1 and CDR2: MNHEY and SMNVEV (reference sequence). CDR3: CASSLSGLAALGELFF. The CDR3 region has the DNA TGTGCCAGCAGTTTATCGGGACTAGCGGCTTTGGGGGAGCTGTTTTTT.

This sequence joins TRBV7-9 and TRBJ1-6; D not certain. Germline V gene lookup returns CDR1 SEHNR and CDR2 FQNEAQ (reference sequence). The V end was cut by 4 bases, the J end by 14 bases, with 15 bases between. The CDR3 covers 13 residues. In DNA, the CDR3 is TGTGCCAGCAGCTCCCCTAAGGGTCGGACCCTCCACTTT. Residues: CASSSPKGRTLHF.

The chain joins TRBV7-9 to TRBJ1-5, with D perhaps TRBD1 (6 bases). V was clipped by 5 bases and J by 1 base, with 15 bases between them. Germline lookup yields CDR1 SEHNR and CDR2 FQNEAQ (reference sequence). The CDR3 contains 16 residues. This CDR3 is CASSPGGGGSNQPQHF. The CDR3 coding sequence is TGTGCCAGCAGCCCCGGAGGGGGAGGCAGCAATCAGCCCCAGCATTTT.

The V gene is TRBV11-2, the J gene TRBJ2-7; perhaps TRBD2 as D (6 bases). The CDR3 has 14 amino acids. Trimming cost V 0 bases and J 3 bases, with 9 bases left between them. The germline V gene has CDR1 SGHAT and CDR2 FQNNGV. CDR3 DNA: TGTGCCAGCAGCTTAGACCCCGGGGGCTACGAGCAGTACTTC. It codes for CASSLDPGGYEQYF.

The rearrangement uses TRBV19 and TRBJ2-2; 10 nucleotides align to TRBD1. The CDR3 is made up of 15 amino acids. V gave up 5 bases and J gave up 1 base; unmatched junction bases: 1. Germline loops: CDR1 LNHDA, CDR2 SQIVND (reference sequence). The CDR3 region is CASSRDRGNTGELFF. As DNA, the CDR3 is TGTGCCAGTAGTCGGGACAGGGGGAACACCGGGGAGCTGTTTTTT.

The chain uses TRBV2 and TRBJ1-3; D call uncertain. The CDR3 has 12 residues. Germline V CDR1 and CDR2: SNHLY, FYNNEI. The ends were cut back, 4 bases at V and 7 bases at J, with 8 bases in the middle. The CDR3 nucleotides are TGTGCCAGCAGTGTCGACGGGAACACCATATATTTT. This codes for CASSVDGNTIYF.

V gene TRBV5-6 combines with J gene TRBJ2-2; D might be TRBD1 (6 bases). Trimming took 1 base from V and 3 from J, leaving 10 bases between them. The CDR3 is 15 amino acids. Germline loops: CDR1 SGHDT, CDR2 YYEEEE. For the CDR3, the DNA is TGTGCCAGCAGCTTGAGGTCAGGGGACACCGGGGAGCTGTTTTTT. This translates into CASSLRSGDTGELFF.

The chain has TRBV5-1 and TRBJ2-6; tentative D call: TRBD1 (6 bases). Germline CDR1 SGHRS, CDR2 YFSETQ. The germline V and J ends were trimmed by 4 bases and 0 bases, with 20 bases remaining between them. The CDR3 extends over 19 amino acids. CDR3 region: CASSHQATDRLSGANVLTF. The CDR3 DNA follows: TGCGCCAGCAGCCACCAGGCAACCGACAGGCTCTCTGGGGCCAACGTCCTGACTTTC. Looking up the rest from reference TRBV5-1 and TRBJ2-6 gives the full variable domain: KAGVTQTPRYLIKTRGQQVTLSCSPISGHRSVSWYQQTPGQGLQFLFEYFSETQRNKGNFPGRFSGRQFSNSRSEMNVSTLELGDSALYLCASSHQATDRLSGANVLTFGAGSRLTVL.

V is TRBV4-3 and J is TRBJ2-7, with 7 nucleotides matching TRBD1. Losses at the gene ends were 3 bases for V and 6 bases for J; bases not matched to a gene: 8. The CDR3 is made up of 14 amino acids. Germline lookup yields CDR1 LGHNA and CDR2 YSLEER. The DNA for the CDR3 is TGCGCCAGCAGCCAGGCCACAGGGGTGGGCGAGCAGTACTTC. Protein: CASSQATGVGEQYF.

V gene TRBV4-1 combines with J gene TRBJ2-2; 10 nucleotides align to TRBD2. Per germline, CDR1 MGHRA and CDR2 YSYEKL. With 4 bases clipped from V and 4 bases from J, the junction kept 9 bases outside the gene matches. This CDR3 spans 17 amino acids. CDR3 amino acids: CASSLSQRGGVTGELFF. The CDR3 bases are TGCGCCAGCAGCCTAAGCCAGCGGGGGGGCGTCACCGGGGAGCTGTTTTTT.

This chain links TRBV4-1 with TRBJ1-1; no firm D call. V was pared by 1 base and J by 0 bases, with 12 bases between. Germline lookup yields CDR1 MGHRA and CDR2 YSYEKL. The CDR3 is made up of 16 amino acids. CDR3 bases: TGCGCCAGCAGCCAAGTGTCCCGTAGTTTGAACACTGAAGCTTTCTTT. It yields the protein CASSQVSRSLNTEAFF.

J is TRBJ2-1 and V is TRBV15, with 9 nucleotides matching TRBD2. The V gene end was trimmed by 3 bases and the J gene end by 1 base; junction bases not matched to a gene: 4. The length of the CDR3 is 16 residues. In germline, CDR1 is LNHNV, CDR2 YYDKDF (reference sequence). CDR3 region: CATSRGGRASYNEQFF. The DNA for the CDR3 is TGTGCCACCAGCAGGGGCGGGAGGGCGTCCTACAATGAGCAGTTCTTC.

This sequence joins TRBV28 and TRBJ2-3, with D unresolved. Germline CDR1 reads MDHEN; CDR2 reads SYDVKM. The CDR3 spans 13 residues. V was cut by 8 bases and J by 2 bases, with 11 bases left in between. CDR3 sequence (DNA): TGTGCCAGCTGGACGACCTCCACAGATACGCAGTATTTT. This translates into CASWTTSTDTQYF.

The chain couples TRBV6-5 to TRBJ2-7; 11 bases are shared with TRBD2. The CDR3 is 15 amino acids. Germline V gene sequence: CDR1 MNHEY, CDR2 SVGAGI. The junction had 3 bases not matched to a gene; V was cut back by 2 bases and J by 3 bases. The CDR3 nucleotides are TGTGCCAGCAGTTACGGCCTAGCGGGAGGCTACGAGCAGTACTTC. Residues: CASSYGLAGGYEQYF.

The genes are TRBV9 and TRBJ1-6; TRBD1 agrees at 7 bases. The CDR3 loop spans 15 amino acids. The germline CDR1 and CDR2 sequences are SGDLS and YYNGEE. The junction had 7 bases not matched to a gene; V was cut back by 3 bases and J by 7 bases. CDR3 DNA sequence: TGTGCCAGCAGCGACGCCGGGACAGCCAATTCACCCCTCCACTTT. It translates to CASSDAGTANSPLHF.

The chain employs TRBV25-1 and TRBJ1-5; TRBD1 matches at 9 bases. V shed 5 bases, J shed 6 bases, and the junction held 11 bases outside the gene matches. The germline CDR1 and CDR2 sequences are MGHDK and SYGVNS. This CDR3 spans 16 amino acids. In DNA form, the CDR3 reads TGTGCCAGCAGTTGGACAGGGGCCCGCATTTGTCAGCCCCAGCATTTT. Translated, it gives CASSWTGARICQPQHF.

The table lists this clone with a count of one. The chain has TRBV7-9 and TRBJ2-7; 11 bases are shared with TRBD2. The V gene end was trimmed by 5 bases and the J gene end by 0 bases; junction bases not matched to a gene: 3. The CDR3 runs to 15 residues. The germline gives CDR1 SEHNR, CDR2 FQNEAQ (reference sequence). The CDR3 region is CASSATSGDSYEQYF. CDR3 nucleotide sequence: TGTGCCAGCAGCGCGACTAGCGGGGACTCCTACGAGCAGTACTTC.

This chain uses TRBV11-3 with TRBJ2-7; 9 bases are shared with TRBD1. V trimming: 5 bases; J trimming: 2 bases; junction bases outside the gene matches: 7. The germline V gene encodes CDR1 SGHNT and CDR2 YENEEA. CDR3 size: 15 residues. The CDR3 sequence is CASSVGQGFTYEQYF. DNA for the CDR3: TGTGCCAGCAGCGTTGGACAGGGGTTTACCTACGAGCAGTACTTC. Combining the CDR3 with reference TRBV11-3 and TRBJ2-7 gives the whole variable domain EAGVVQSPRYKIIEKKQPVAFWCNPISGHNTLYWYLQNLGQGPELLIRYENEEAVDDSQLPKDRFSAERLKGVDSTLKIQPAELGDSAVYLCASSVGQGFTYEQYFGPGTRLTVT.

The chain uses TRBV5-6 and TRBJ1-4; D unresolved. CDR1 and CDR2 (germline): SGHDT, YYEEEE. The CDR3 runs 13 residues. V was shortened by 2 bases and J by 3 bases, with 5 bases between the two germline ends. CDR3 nucleotide sequence: TGTGCCAGCAGCTTTCAGGCTAATGAAAAACTGTTTTTT. It specifies CASSFQANEKLFF.

The V gene is TRBV18, the J gene TRBJ2-5; weak D call: TRBD1 (8 bases). This CDR3 comprises 17 residues. Germline V gives CDR1 KGHSH, CDR2 LQKENI. V gave up 0 bases and J gave up 5 bases, with 19 bases separating them. The CDR3 coding sequence is TGTGCCAGCTCACCACCGAGCGGGACAGGAGGATGGGAGACCCAGTACTTC. This gives the protein CASSPPSGTGGWETQYF.

The J gene is TRBJ1-3, the V gene TRBV9, with D hard to call. CDR3 length: 15 amino acids. Trimming took off 0 bases at V and 0 bases at J, with 7 bases between the two ends. The germline V gene has CDR1 SGDLS and CDR2 YYNGEE. CDR3 amino acids: CASSVGRVSGNTIYF. CDR3 nucleotide sequence: TGTGCCAGCAGCGTAGGGCGGGTCTCTGGAAACACCATATATTTT.

This clone was detected only once. This chain joins TRBV6-6 and TRBJ1-3, with no clear D. CDR3 length: 14 residues. The germline gives CDR1 MNHNY, CDR2 SVGAGI (reference sequence). Trimming took 4 bases from V and 0 from J, leaving 7 bases between them. In nucleotides, the CDR3 is TGTGCCAGCAGTTTTGGCCACTCTGGAAACACCATATATTTT. It is translated as CASSFGHSGNTIYF.

The rearrangement uses TRBV6-5 and TRBJ1-2; 9 bases agree with TRBD1. The V and J ends lost 7 bases and 8 bases, in that order; junction bases with no gene match: 11. CDR1 is MNHEY, CDR2 SVGAGI, per germline. This CDR3 is 14 amino acids long. The CDR3 DNA is TGTGCCAGCAACAAAAGGGGGACAGGGAACGGCTACACCTTC. The encoded protein is CASNKRGTGNGYTF.

V gene TRBV28 combines with J gene TRBJ1-1; tentatively, D is TRBD1 (6 bases). The germline V gene encodes CDR1 MDHEN and CDR2 SYDVKM. The V and J ends lost 3 bases and 11 bases respectively, with 16 bases between them. The CDR3 totals 13 residues. The CDR3 DNA sequence: TGTGCCAGCAGTTTGGACAGCCGAAACAAGGCTTTCTTT. As protein: CASSLDSRNKAFF.

The chain is built from TRBV4-2 and TRBJ1-1; TRBD1 matches at 9 bases. The CDR3 has 15 residues. Trimming cost V 4 bases and J 5 bases; bases outside gene matches: 8. Germline V CDR1 and CDR2: LGHNA, YNFKEQ. The CDR3, as DNA: TGTGCCAGCAGCCCCCAGGACAGGGGAGGGACTGAAGCTTTCTTT. Translation: CASSPQDRGGTEAFF.

V and J are TRBV7-9 and TRBJ2-7; D not certain. V was trimmed by 1 base and J by 3 bases, leaving 7 bases between them. Looked up from germline, CDR1 is SEHNR and CDR2 is FQNEAQ (reference sequence). CDR3 length equals 13 residues. The DNA for the CDR3 is TGTGCCAGCAGCTTAGAACAGCTCTACGAGCAGTACTTC. As protein: CASSLEQLYEQYF.